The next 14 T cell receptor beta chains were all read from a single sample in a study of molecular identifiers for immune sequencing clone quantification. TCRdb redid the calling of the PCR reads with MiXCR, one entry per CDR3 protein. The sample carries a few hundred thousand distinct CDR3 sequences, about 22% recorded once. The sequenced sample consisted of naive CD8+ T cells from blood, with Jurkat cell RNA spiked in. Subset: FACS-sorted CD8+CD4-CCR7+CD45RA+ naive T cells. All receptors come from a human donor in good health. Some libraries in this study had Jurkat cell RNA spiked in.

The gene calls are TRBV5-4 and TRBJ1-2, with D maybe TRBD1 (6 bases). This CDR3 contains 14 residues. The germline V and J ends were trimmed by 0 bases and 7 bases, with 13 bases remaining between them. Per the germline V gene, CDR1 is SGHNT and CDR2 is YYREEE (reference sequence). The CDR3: CASSLDRVSGGYTF. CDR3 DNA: TGTGCCAGCAGCTTGGACAGGGTCAGCGGTGGCTACACCTTC. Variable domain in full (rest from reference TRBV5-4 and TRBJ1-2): ETGVTQSPTHLIKTRGQQVTLRCSSQSGHNTVSWYQQALGQGPQFIFQYYREEENGRGNFPPRFSGLQFPNYSSELNVNALELDDSALYLCASSLDRVSGGYTFGSGTRLTVV.

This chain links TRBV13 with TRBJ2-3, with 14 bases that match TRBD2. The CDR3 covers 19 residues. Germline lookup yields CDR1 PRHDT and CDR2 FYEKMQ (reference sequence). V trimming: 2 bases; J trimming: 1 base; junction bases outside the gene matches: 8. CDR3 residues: CASSLIGLAGGGGTDTQYF. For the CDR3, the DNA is TGTGCCAGCAGCTTAATCGGACTAGCGGGAGGCGGTGGCACAGATACGCAGTATTTT.

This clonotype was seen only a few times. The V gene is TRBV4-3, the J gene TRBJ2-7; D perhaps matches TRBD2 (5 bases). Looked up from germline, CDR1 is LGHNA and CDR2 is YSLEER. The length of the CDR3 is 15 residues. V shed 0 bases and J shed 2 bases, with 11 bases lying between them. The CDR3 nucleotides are TGCGCCAGCAGCCAAGATCTTACCGGGGCCTACGAGCAGTACTTC. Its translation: CASSQDLTGAYEQYF.

This chain's CDR3 is CASSFRPGALIDYGYTF. CDR3 in DNA: TGTGCCAGCAGCTTCCGGCCAGGGGCTCTAATTGACTATGGCTACACCTTC. The chain recombines TRBV11-2 with TRBJ1-2, with D maybe TRBD1 (6 bases). The V end lost 3 bases, the J end lost 3 bases, and 20 bases lay between the germline ends. This CDR3 comprises 17 residues. In germline, CDR1 is SGHAT, CDR2 FQNNGV.

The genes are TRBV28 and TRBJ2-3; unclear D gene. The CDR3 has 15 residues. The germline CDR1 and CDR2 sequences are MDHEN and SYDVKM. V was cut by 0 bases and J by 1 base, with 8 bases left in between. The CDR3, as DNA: TGTGCCAGCAGTTTATGGTCAACCGGCACAGATACGCAGTATTTT. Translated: CASSLWSTGTDTQYF.

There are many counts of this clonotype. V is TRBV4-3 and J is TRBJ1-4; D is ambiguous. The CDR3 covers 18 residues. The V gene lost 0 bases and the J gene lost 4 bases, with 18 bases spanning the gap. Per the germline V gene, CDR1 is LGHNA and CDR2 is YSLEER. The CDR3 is CASSQDGPSRWDNEKLFF. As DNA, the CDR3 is TGCGCCAGCAGCCAAGATGGTCCGTCGCGCTGGGATAATGAAAAACTGTTTTTT.

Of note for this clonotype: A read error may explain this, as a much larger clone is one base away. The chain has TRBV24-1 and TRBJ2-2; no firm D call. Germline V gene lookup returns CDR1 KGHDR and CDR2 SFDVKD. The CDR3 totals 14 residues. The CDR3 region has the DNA TGTGCCACCAGTGTCCACTCTCACACCAGGGAGCTGTTTTTT. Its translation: CATSVHSHTRELFF.

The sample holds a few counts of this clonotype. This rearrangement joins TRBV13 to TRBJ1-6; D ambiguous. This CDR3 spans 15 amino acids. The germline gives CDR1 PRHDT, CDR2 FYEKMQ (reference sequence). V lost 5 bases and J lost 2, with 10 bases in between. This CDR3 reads CASSPGVPYNSPLHF. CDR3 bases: TGTGCCAGCAGCCCGGGTGTACCCTATAATTCACCCCTCCACTTT.

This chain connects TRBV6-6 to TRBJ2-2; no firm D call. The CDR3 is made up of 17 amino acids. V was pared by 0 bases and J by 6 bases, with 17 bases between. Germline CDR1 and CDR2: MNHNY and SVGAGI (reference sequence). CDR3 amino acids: CASSYSVSPFSPGELFF. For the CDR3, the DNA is TGTGCCAGCAGTTACTCGGTTTCCCCTTTCAGTCCCGGGGAGCTGTTTTTT.

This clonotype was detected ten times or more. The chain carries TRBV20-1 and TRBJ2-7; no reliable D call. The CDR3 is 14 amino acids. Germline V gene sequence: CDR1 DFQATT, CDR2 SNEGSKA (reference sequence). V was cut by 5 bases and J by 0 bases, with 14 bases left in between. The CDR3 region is CSAPDDESSYEQYF. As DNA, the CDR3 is TGCAGTGCTCCTGATGATGAGAGCTCCTACGAGCAGTACTTC.

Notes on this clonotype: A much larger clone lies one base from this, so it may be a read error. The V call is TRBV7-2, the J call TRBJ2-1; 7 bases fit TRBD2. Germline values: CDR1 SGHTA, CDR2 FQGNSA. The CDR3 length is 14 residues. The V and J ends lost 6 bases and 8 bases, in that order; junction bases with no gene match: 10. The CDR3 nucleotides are TGTGCCAGCAGACACGGGACTAAGGTCCATGAGCAGTTCTTC. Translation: CASRHGTKVHEQFF.

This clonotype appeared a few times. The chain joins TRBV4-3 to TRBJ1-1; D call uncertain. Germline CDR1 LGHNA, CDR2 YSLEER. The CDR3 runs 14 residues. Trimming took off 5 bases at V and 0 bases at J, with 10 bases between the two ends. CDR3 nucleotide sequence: TGCGCCAGCAGCAAGGACGGCATGAACACTGAAGCTTTCTTT. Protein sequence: CASSKDGMNTEAFF.

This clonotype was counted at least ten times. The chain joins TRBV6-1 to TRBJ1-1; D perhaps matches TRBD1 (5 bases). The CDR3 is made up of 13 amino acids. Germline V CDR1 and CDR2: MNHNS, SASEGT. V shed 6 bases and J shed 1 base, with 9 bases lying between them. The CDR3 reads CASRRGGNTEAFF. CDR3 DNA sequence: TGTGCCAGCAGGAGGGGCGGGAACACTGAAGCTTTCTTT.

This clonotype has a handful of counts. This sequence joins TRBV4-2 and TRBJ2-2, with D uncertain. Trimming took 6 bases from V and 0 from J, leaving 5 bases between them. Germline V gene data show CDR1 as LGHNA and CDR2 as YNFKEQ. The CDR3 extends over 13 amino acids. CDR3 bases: TGTGCCAGCAGACTAACGAACACCGGGGAGCTGTTTTTT. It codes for CASRLTNTGELFF.